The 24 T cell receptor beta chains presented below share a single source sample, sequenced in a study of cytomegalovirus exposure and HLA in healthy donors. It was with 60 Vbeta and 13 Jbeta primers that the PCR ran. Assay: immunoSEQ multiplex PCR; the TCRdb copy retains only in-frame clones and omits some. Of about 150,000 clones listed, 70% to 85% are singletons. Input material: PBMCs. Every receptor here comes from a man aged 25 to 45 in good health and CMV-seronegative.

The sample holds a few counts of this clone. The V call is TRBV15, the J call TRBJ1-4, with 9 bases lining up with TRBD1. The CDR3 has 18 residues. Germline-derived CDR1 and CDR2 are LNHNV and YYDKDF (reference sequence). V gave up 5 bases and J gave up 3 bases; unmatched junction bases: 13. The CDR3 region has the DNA TGTGCCACCAGCCCCGGCGGAGGGACAGGGAGCGCTAATGAAAAACTGTTTTTT. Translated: CATSPGGGTGSANEKLFF.

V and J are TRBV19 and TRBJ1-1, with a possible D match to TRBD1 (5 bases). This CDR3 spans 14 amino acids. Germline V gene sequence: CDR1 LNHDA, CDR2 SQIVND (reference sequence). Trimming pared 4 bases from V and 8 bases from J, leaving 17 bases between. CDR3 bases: TGTGCCAGTAGTACGCCCGAAGGGGTAAAGGAAGCTTTCTTT. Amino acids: CASSTPEGVKEAFF.

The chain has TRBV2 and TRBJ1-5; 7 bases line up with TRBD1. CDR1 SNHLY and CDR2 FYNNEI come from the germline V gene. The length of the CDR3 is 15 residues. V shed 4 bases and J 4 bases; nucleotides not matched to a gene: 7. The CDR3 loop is CASSGDRAGNQPQHF. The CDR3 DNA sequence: TGTGCCAGCAGTGGAGACAGGGCCGGGAATCAGCCCCAGCATTTT. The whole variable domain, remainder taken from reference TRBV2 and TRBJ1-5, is EPEVTQTPSHQVTQMGQEVILRCVPISNHLYFYWYRQILGQKVEFLVSFYNNEISEKSEIFDDQFSVERPDGSNFTLKIRSTKLEDSAMYFCASSGDRAGNQPQHFGDGTRLSIL.

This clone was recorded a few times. The DNA for the CDR3 is TGTGCCAGCAGCCAAGGGATCGGACAGTACTACGAGCAGTACTTC. Its translation: CASSQGIGQYYEQYF. The chain recombines TRBV14 with TRBJ2-7, with a weak D call TRBD1 (6 bases). Looked up from germline, CDR1 is SGHDN and CDR2 is FVKESK. The CDR3 is made up of 15 amino acids. V lost 1 base and J lost 3, with 13 bases in between.

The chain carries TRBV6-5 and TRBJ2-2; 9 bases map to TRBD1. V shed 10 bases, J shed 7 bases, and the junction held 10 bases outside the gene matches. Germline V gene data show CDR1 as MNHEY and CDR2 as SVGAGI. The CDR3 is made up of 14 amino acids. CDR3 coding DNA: TGTGCCACCAGGGACAGGGATAATGGCGGGGAGCTGTTTTTT. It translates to CATRDRDNGGELFF.

DNA for the CDR3: TGTGCCAGCAGCTCCTCCCTAGATCAGCCCCAGCATTTT. Its protein is CASSSSLDQPQHF. The chain combines TRBV7-2 with TRBJ1-5; D remains ambiguous. Germline values: CDR1 SGHTA, CDR2 FQGNSA. The CDR3 is made up of 13 amino acids. V lost 4 bases and J 5 bases, leaving 9 bases between the germline ends. Using reference TRBV7-2 and TRBJ1-5 for the parts outside the CDR3, the full variable domain is GAGVSQSPSNKVTEKGKDVELRCDPISGHTALYWYRQSLGQGLEFLIYFQGNSAPDKSGLPSDRFSAERTGGSVSTLTIQRTQQEDSAVYLCASSSSLDQPQHFGDGTRLSIL.

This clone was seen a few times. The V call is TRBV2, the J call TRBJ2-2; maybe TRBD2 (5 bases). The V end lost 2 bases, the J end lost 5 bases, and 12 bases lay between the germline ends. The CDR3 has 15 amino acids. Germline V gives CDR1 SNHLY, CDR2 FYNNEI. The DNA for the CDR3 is TGTGCCAGCAGTGAACGGGGTACTGGGACCGGGGAGCTGTTTTTT. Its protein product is CASSERGTGTGELFF. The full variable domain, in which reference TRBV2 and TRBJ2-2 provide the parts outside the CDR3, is EPEVTQTPSHQVTQMGQEVILRCVPISNHLYFYWYRQILGQKVEFLVSFYNNEISEKSEIFDDQFSVERPDGSNFTLKIRSTKLEDSAMYFCASSERGTGTGELFFGEGSRLTVL.

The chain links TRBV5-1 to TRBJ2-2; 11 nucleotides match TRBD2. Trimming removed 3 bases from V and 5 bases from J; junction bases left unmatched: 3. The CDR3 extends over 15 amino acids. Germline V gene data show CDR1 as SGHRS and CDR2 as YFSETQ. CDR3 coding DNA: TGCGCCAGCAGCTCTCTAGCGGGGGGAACCGGGGAGCTGTTTTTT. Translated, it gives CASSSLAGGTGELFF.

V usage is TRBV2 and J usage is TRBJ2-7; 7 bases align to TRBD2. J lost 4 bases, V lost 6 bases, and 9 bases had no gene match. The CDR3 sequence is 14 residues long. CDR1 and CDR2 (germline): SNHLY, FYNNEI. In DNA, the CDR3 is TGTGCCAGCAGGGGAGGGACGACCGCTTACGAGCAGTACTTC. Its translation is CASRGGTTAYEQYF.

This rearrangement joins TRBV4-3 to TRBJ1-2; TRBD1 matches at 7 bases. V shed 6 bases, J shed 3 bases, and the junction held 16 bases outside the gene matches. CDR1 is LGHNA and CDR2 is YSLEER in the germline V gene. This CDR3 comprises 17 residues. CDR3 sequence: CASRPSDSGTADYGYTF. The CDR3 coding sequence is TGCGCCAGCAGACCAAGTGACTCCGGGACAGCAGACTATGGCTACACCTTC.

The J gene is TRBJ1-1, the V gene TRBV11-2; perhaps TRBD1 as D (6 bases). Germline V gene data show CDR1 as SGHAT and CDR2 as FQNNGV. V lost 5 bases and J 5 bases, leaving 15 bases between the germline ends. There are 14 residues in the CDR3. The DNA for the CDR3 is TGTGCCAGCAGCCTTAAGGGGGTTCGGACTGAAGCTTTCTTT. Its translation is CASSLKGVRTEAFF.

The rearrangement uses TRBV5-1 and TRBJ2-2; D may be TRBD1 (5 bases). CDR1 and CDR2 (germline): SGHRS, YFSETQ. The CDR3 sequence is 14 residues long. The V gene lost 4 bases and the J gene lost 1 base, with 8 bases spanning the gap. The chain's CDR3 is CASSMTVNTGELFF. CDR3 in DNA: TGCGCCAGCAGCATGACAGTGAACACCGGGGAGCTGTTTTTT.

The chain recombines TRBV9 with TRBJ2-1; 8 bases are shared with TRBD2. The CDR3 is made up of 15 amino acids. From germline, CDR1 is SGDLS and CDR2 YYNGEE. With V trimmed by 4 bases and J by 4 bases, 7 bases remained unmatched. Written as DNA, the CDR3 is TGTGCCAGCAGCTCCGCTAGCGGGCTTTACAATGAGCAGTTCTTC. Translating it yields CASSSASGLYNEQFF. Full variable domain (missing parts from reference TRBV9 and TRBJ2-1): DSGVTQTPKHLITATGQRVTLRCSPRSGDLSVYWYQQSLDQGLQFLIQYYNGEERAKGNILERFSAQQFPDLHSELNLSSLELGDSALYFCASSSASGLYNEQFFGPGTRLTVL.

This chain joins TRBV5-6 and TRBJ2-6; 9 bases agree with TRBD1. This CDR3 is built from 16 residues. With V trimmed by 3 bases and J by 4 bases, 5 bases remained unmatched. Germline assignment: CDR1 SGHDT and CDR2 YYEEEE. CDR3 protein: CASSWGTGRGANVLTF. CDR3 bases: TGTGCCAGCAGCTGGGGGACAGGGCGCGGGGCCAACGTCCTGACTTTC.

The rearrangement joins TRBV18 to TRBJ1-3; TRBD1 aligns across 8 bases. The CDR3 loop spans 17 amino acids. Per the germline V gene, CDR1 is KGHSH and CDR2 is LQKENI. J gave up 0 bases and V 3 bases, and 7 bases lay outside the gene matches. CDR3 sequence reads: CASSPTLGQGSGNTIYF. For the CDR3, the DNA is TGTGCCAGCTCACCGACGCTCGGACAGGGCTCTGGAAACACCATATATTTT.

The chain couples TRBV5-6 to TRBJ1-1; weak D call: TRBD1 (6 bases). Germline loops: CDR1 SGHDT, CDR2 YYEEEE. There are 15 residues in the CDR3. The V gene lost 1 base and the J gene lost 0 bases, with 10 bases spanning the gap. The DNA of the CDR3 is TGTGCCAGCAGCTTGTGGGGGCGGATGAACACTGAAGCTTTCTTT. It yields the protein CASSLWGRMNTEAFF.

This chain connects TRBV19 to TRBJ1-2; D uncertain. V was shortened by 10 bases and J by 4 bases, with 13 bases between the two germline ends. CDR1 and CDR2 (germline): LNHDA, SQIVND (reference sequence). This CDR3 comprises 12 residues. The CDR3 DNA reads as TGTGCCACCGCTTACCCCGGCTATGGCTACACCTTC. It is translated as CATAYPGYGYTF. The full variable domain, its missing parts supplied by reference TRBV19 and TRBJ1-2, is DGGITQSPKYLFRKEGQNVTLSCEQNLNHDAMYWYRQDPGQGLRLIYYSQIVNDFQKGDIAEGYSVSREKKESFPLTVTSAQKNPTAFYLCATAYPGYGYTFGSGTRLTVV.

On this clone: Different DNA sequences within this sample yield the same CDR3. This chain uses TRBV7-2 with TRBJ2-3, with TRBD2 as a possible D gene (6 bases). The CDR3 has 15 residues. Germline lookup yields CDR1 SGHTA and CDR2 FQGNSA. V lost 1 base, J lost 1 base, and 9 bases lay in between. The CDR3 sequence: CASSLVGGGTDTQYF. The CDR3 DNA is TGTGCCAGCAGCTTAGTAGGCGGGGGCACAGATACGCAGTATTTT.

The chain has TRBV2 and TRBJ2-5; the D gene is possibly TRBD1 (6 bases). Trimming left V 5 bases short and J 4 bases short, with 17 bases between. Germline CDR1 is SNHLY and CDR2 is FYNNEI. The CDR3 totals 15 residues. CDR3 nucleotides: TGTGCCAGCAGTAGTCGGAACCAGGGGTTAGAGACCCAGTACTTC. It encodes CASSSRNQGLETQYF.

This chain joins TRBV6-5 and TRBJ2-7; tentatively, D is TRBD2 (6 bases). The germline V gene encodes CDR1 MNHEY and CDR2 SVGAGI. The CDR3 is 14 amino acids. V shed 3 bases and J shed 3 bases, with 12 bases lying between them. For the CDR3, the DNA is TGTGCCAGCAGTTATCGCGGGAAGTACTACGAGCAGTACTTC. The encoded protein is CASSYRGKYYEQYF.

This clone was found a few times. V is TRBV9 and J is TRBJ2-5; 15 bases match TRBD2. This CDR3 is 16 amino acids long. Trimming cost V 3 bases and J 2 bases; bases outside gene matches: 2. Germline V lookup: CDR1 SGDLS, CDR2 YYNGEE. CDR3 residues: CASSGGLAGGQETQYF. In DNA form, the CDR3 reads TGTGCCAGCAGCGGGGGACTAGCGGGGGGACAAGAGACCCAGTACTTC.

The CDR3 DNA follows: TGTGCCAGCAGCCCTCCGGGACTAGCGGGGGCGGGTGAGCAGTTCTTC. Its translation: CASSPPGLAGAGEQFF. The J gene is TRBJ2-1, the V gene TRBV14; TRBD2 aligns across 14 bases. The junction had 8 bases not matched to a gene; V was cut back by 4 bases and J by 9 bases. CDR3 length: 16 residues. The germline V gene has CDR1 SGHDN and CDR2 FVKESK.

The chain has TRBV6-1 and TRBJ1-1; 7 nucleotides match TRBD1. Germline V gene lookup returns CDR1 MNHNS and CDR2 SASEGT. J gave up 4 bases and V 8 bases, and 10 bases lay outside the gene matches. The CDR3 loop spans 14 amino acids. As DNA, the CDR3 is TGTGCCAGCTACTCGGGACAGCTAATCACTGAAGCTTTCTTT. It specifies CASYSGQLITEAFF.

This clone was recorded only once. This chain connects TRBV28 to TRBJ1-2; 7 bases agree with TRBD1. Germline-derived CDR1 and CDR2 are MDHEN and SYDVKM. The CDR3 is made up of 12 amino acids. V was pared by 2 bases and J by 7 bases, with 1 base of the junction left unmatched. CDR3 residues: CASSLRGRGYTF. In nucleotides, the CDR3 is TGTGCCAGCAGTTTAAGGGGGCGTGGCTACACCTTC.